The next 20 T cell receptor beta chains were all read from a single sample in a study of blood T cell repertoires in COVID-19. Sequencing was performed with immunoSEQ multiplex PCR; in TCRdb, only in-frame clones are kept and a portion is missing. The sample holds about 270,000 clones, around 90% seen once. The sequencing sample was made of PBMCs or T cells enriched from blood (not recorded which). Receptor source: a woman aged 35 to 49 with acute COVID-19.

V and J are TRBV2 and TRBJ2-5; 10 nucleotides match TRBD2. CDR1 is SNHLY and CDR2 is FYNNEI in the germline V gene. The CDR3 is 15 residues long. Trimming cost V 7 bases and J 1 base; bases outside gene matches: 6. The CDR3 here is CASNLAGVFQETQYF. Written as DNA, the CDR3 is TGTGCCAGCAATCTAGCGGGGGTTTTCCAAGAGACCCAGTACTTC. Variable domain in full (rest from reference TRBV2 and TRBJ2-5): EPEVTQTPSHQVTQMGQEVILRCVPISNHLYFYWYRQILGQKVEFLVSFYNNEISEKSEIFDDQFSVERPDGSNFTLKIRSTKLEDSAMYFCASNLAGVFQETQYFGPGTRLLVL.

The rearrangement uses TRBV7-2 and TRBJ2-7, with 9 bases matching TRBD2. Germline-derived CDR1 and CDR2 are SGHTA and FQGNSA. There are 14 residues in the CDR3. The junction had 6 bases not matched to a gene; V was cut back by 2 bases and J by 7 bases. The CDR3 DNA sequence: TGTGCCAGCAGCTTAAGGGTAGCGGGAGAGGAGCAGTACTTC. Its protein is CASSLRVAGEEQYF.

This chain connects TRBV2 to TRBJ1-6; D gene unclear. CDR1 is SNHLY, CDR2 FYNNEI, per germline. V shed 7 bases and J shed 5 bases, with 18 bases lying between them. The CDR3 has 16 residues. The CDR3 protein is CASNPRMGGNNSPLHF. CDR3 coding DNA: TGTGCCAGCAACCCTCGGATGGGAGGGAATAATTCACCCCTCCACTTT. Supplemented by reference TRBV2 and TRBJ1-6, the full variable domain reads EPEVTQTPSHQVTQMGQEVILRCVPISNHLYFYWYRQILGQKVEFLVSFYNNEISEKSEIFDDQFSVERPDGSNFTLKIRSTKLEDSAMYFCASNPRMGGNNSPLHFGNGTRLTVT.

The gene calls are TRBV14 and TRBJ1-2; the match to TRBD1 covers 7 bases. V lost 1 base, J lost 4 bases, and 0 bases stayed unmatched. Germline values: CDR1 SGHDN, CDR2 FVKESK. The CDR3 totals 13 residues. The CDR3 here is CASSQGQGYGYTF. For the CDR3, the DNA is TGTGCCAGCAGCCAAGGACAGGGCTATGGCTACACCTTC.

The chain recombines TRBV3-1 (or the pseudogene TRBV3-2) with TRBJ2-3, with 10 bases that match TRBD2. From germline, CDR1 is LGHDT and CDR2 YNNKEL (reference sequence). The CDR3 length is 16 residues. V shed 0 bases, J shed 6 bases, and the junction held 6 bases outside the gene matches. The CDR3 nucleotides are TGTGCCAGCAGCCAAGATCGGCTAGCGGGAGTTGATACGCAGTATTTT. This codes for CASSQDRLAGVDTQYF.

The rearrangement links TRBV7-8 to TRBJ2-7, with TRBD1 identical over 8 bases. Losses at the gene ends were 5 bases for V and 9 bases for J; bases not matched to a gene: 6. Per germline, CDR1 SGHVS and CDR2 FQNEAQ. The CDR3 has 12 residues. The chain's CDR3 is CASSADRDVQYF. Written as DNA, the CDR3 is TGTGCCAGCAGCGCGGACAGGGATGTGCAGTACTTC.

The chain carries TRBV14 and TRBJ1-1, with a tentative D call TRBD1 (6 bases). The ends were cut back, 3 bases at V and 1 base at J, with 15 bases in the middle. The CDR3 is made up of 16 amino acids. Germline-derived CDR1 and CDR2 are SGHDN and FVKESK. The DNA for the CDR3 is TGTGCCAGCAGCCACCTAAGGGGGACCAGGAACACTGAAGCTTTCTTT. As protein: CASSHLRGTRNTEAFF.

The chain combines TRBV28 with TRBJ2-7; 10 bases match TRBD1. The germline V gene has CDR1 MDHEN and CDR2 SYDVKM. Trimming took 6 bases from V and 7 from J; bases not matched to a gene: 12. CDR3 length: 15 residues. CDR3 coding DNA: TGTGCCAGCAGCTCCCCCGGGACAGGGGTACTGGAGCAGTACTTC. This gives the protein CASSSPGTGVLEQYF.

The rearrangement uses TRBV6-2 or TRBV6-3 and TRBJ2-7; 7 bases map to TRBD2. Germline loops: CDR1 MNHEY, CDR2 SVGEGT. This CDR3 spans 15 amino acids. The V gene end was trimmed by 4 bases and the J gene end by 2 bases; junction bases not matched to a gene: 8. CDR3 residues: CASSSGGMSAYEQYF. The CDR3 bases are TGTGCCAGCAGTTCGGGGGGAATGAGCGCCTACGAGCAGTACTTC.

This clone was found a few times. The chain couples TRBV6-2 or TRBV6-3 to TRBJ2-2, with D possibly TRBD2 on 5 matching bases. V lost 4 bases to trimming and J lost 5 bases, with 11 bases between them. This CDR3 is built from 14 residues. Germline CDR1 reads MNHEY; CDR2 reads SVGEGT. For the CDR3, the DNA is TGTGCCAGCAGTTTCGATCGGGAAACCGGGGAGCTGTTTTTT. It translates to CASSFDRETGELFF.

V and J are TRBV5-1 and TRBJ2-1; a weak D match, TRBD1 (5 bases). The CDR3 totals 11 residues. The germline V gene encodes CDR1 SGHRS and CDR2 YFSETQ. V lost 5 bases and J lost 6, with 6 bases in between. This CDR3 reads CASSRGNEQFF. CDR3 DNA sequence: TGCGCCAGCAGTAGGGGCAATGAGCAGTTCTTC. Together with reference TRBV5-1 and TRBJ2-1, the CDR3 gives the full variable domain: KAGVTQTPRYLIKTRGQQVTLSCSPISGHRSVSWYQQTPGQGLQFLFEYFSETQRNKGNFPGRFSGRQFSNSRSEMNVSTLELGDSALYLCASSRGNEQFFGPGTRLTVL.

The chain recombines TRBV14 with TRBJ1-6; tentatively, D is TRBD1 (5 bases). With 0 bases removed from V and 9 bases from J, the gap between germline ends came to 6 bases. This CDR3 is built from 13 residues. Germline CDR1 and CDR2: SGHDN and FVKESK. The CDR3 region has the DNA TGTGCCAGCAGCCAAGAAAGGGGTTCACCCCTCCACTTT. Residues: CASSQERGSPLHF.

The chain has TRBV6-5 and TRBJ2-7, with TRBD2 identical over 13 bases. Germline CDR1 and CDR2: MNHEY and SVGAGI. Trimming at V came to 4 bases and at J to 2 bases, leaving 5 bases not matched to a gene. This CDR3 region has 16 residues. CDR3 amino acids: CASSSITSGRAYEQYF. The CDR3 DNA reads TGTGCCAGCAGTTCCATAACTAGCGGGAGGGCCTACGAGCAGTACTTC.

The J gene is TRBJ2-1, the V gene TRBV5-1; TRBD1 matches at 9 bases. Germline CDR1 SGHRS, CDR2 YFSETQ. V was pared by 4 bases and J by 10 bases, with 9 bases of the junction left unmatched. This CDR3 comprises 14 residues. In nucleotides, the CDR3 is TGCGCCAGCAGCCAGACCGGGACAGGGCGAGAGCAGTTCTTC. As protein: CASSQTGTGREQFF.

This rearrangement joins TRBV29-1 to TRBJ1-1, with 7 bases matching TRBD1. The V gene's germline CDR1 is SQVTM and CDR2 ANQGSEA. The CDR3 loop spans 14 amino acids. V lost 2 bases, J lost 4 bases, and 7 bases stayed unmatched. For the CDR3, the DNA is TGCAGCGTTGAATCGACAGGGATGGCCACTGAAGCTTTCTTT. It codes for CSVESTGMATEAFF.

This chain joins TRBV30 and TRBJ1-5, with D perhaps TRBD1 (5 bases). The V end lost 2 bases, the J end lost 4 bases, and 21 bases lay between the germline ends. There are 17 residues in the CDR3. Germline CDR1 is GTSNPN and CDR2 is SVGIG (reference sequence). The DNA for the CDR3 is TGTGCCTGGAGTCCGCGGGGTAGAGGGACTTTAAATCAGCCCCAGCATTTT. This gives the protein CAWSPRGRGTLNQPQHF. The whole variable domain, remainder taken from reference TRBV30 and TRBJ1-5, is SQTIHQWPATLVQPVGSPLSLECTVEGTSNPNLYWYRQAAGRGLQLLFYSVGIGQISSEVPQNLSASRPQDRQFILSSKKLLLSDSGFYLCAWSPRGRGTLNQPQHFGDGTRLSIL.

The V gene is TRBV29-1, the J gene TRBJ1-1; 8 bases agree with TRBD1. V trimming: 8 bases; J trimming: 3 bases; junction bases outside the gene matches: 5. Germline V gene lookup returns CDR1 SQVTM and CDR2 ANQGSEA. The CDR3 contains 12 residues. CDR3 in amino acids: CSMYRGDTEAFF. The CDR3, as DNA: TGCAGCATGTACAGGGGGGACACTGAAGCTTTCTTT.

V and J are TRBV2 and TRBJ1-2; 10 bases agree with TRBD1. With V trimmed by 6 bases and J by 8 bases, 9 bases remained unmatched. The CDR3 has 14 residues. Germline V gene data show CDR1 as SNHLY and CDR2 as FYNNEI. For the CDR3, the DNA is TGTGCCAGCAGCGACCGGGGGACAGGGGTCGGCTACACCTTC. This codes for CASSDRGTGVGYTF.

The V and J genes are TRBV5-1 and TRBJ1-2; D is possibly TRBD1 (6 bases). Germline V CDR1 and CDR2: SGHRS, YFSETQ. This CDR3 is 14 amino acids long. V dropped 3 bases and J dropped 0 bases, with 9 bases sitting between them. The CDR3 loop reads CASSSEGANYGYTF. The CDR3 bases are TGCGCCAGCAGCTCTGAGGGGGCTAACTATGGCTACACCTTC.

The J gene is TRBJ1-2, the V gene TRBV28; D gene unclear. In germline, CDR1 is MDHEN, CDR2 SYDVKM. The CDR3 spans 16 residues. V was clipped by 7 bases and J by 1 base, with 19 bases between them. CDR3 residues: CASTPAGRRYNYGYTF. The CDR3 bases are TGTGCCAGCACCCCCGCTGGCAGAAGATATAACTATGGCTACACCTTC.